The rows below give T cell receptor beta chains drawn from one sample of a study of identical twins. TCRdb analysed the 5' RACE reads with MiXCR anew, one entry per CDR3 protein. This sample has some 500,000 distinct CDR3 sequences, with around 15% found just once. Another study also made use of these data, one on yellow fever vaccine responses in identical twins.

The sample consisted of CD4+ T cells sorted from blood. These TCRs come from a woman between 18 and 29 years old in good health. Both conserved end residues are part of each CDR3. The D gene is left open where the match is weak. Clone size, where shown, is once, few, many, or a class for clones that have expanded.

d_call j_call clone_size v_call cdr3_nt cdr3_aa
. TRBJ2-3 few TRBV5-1 TGCGCCAGCAGCTTGGCCCTACAACGGAGTACAGATACGCAGTATTTT CASSLALQRSTDTQYF
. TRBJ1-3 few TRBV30 TGTGCCTGGAGTGTCGAGTTGCTGAGGGGAAACACCATATATTTT CAWSVELLRGNTIYF
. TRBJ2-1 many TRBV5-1 TGCGCCAGCAGCTTGGTTCCTAGCGCCAATTACAATGAGCAGTTCTTC CASSLVPSANYNEQFF
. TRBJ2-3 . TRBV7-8 TGTGCCAGCAGCTTTTTAGAGCAGGATACGCAGTATTTT CASSFLEQDTQYF
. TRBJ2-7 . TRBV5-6 TGTGCCAGCAGATCGTATGGGGGCCACTACGAGCAGTACTTC CASRSYGGHYEQYF
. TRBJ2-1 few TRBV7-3 TGTGCCAGCAGCTTACGAATCGGGCCAGGGTACAATGAGCAGTTCTTC CASSLRIGPGYNEQFF
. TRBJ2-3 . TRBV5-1 TGCGCCAGCAGCTTGTTGCGGTCTAGCACAGATACGCAGTATTTT CASSLLRSSTDTQYF
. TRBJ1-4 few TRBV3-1 TGTGCCAGCAGCCAAGAGGAGGGGATAAATGAAAAACTGTTTTTT CASSQEEGINEKLFF
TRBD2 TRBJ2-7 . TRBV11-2 TGTGCCAGCAGCCCCCGTTCCGGGACTAGCTGGACCTACGAGCAGTACTTC CASSPRSGTSWTYEQYF
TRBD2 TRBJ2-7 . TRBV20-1 TGCAGTGCTAGTGTTGGACTAGCGGGAGGTTCCTACGAGCAGTACTTC CSASVGLAGGSYEQYF
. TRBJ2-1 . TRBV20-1 TGCAGTGCTAGAGATATGAGGCGGCCAGTCAGTGAGCAGTTCTTC CSARDMRRPVSEQFF
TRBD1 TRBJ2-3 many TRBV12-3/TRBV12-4 TGTGCCAGCAGGGGAGGGACAGGGGCCACGTATACGCAGTATTTT CASRGGTGATYTQYF
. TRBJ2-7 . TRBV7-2 TGTGCCAGCAGCCTCAGAGCGCGGACGACTTGGTACGAGCAGTACTTC CASSLRARTTWYEQYF
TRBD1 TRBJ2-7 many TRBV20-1 TGCAGTGCCCATTTTGCCAGGGGGCACGAGCAGTACTTC CSAHFARGHEQYF
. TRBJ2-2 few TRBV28 TGTGCCAGCAGCACACCGGGAGCCAACACCGGGGAGCTGTTTTTT CASSTPGANTGELFF
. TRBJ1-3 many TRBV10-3 TGTGCCATCAGTGGGTCCGGACAGAACACCATATATTTT CAISGSGQNTIYF
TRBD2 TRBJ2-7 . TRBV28 TGTGCCAGCAGTTTGGTGACTAGCGGCAGCTCCTACGAGCAGTACTTC CASSLVTSGSSYEQYF
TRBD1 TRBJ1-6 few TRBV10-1 TGCGCCAGCAGTGATTCGGGACAGGGGAGAGCTTCACCCCTCCACTTT CASSDSGQGRASPLHF
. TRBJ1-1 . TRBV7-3 TGTGCCAGCAGCTCAATTGCAGGGGAGGGTGAAGCTTTCTTT CASSSIAGEGEAFF
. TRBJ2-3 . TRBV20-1 TGCAGTGCTAAGCGTGGAGCGGCATCTAGCACAGATACGCAGTATTTT CSAKRGAASSTDTQYF
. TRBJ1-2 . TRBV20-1 TGCAGTGCTAGAGTGTGGCAGGGCTATGGCTACACCTTC CSARVWQGYGYTF
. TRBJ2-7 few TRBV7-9 TGTGCCAGCAGCTTAGTGGAGGGGACGGGTGAGCAGTACTTC CASSLVEGTGEQYF
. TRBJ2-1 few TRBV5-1 TGCGCCAGCAGCTTGGATGGGGGAGTGGCCTACAATGAGCAGTTCTTC CASSLDGGVAYNEQFF
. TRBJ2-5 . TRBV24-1 TGTGCCACCAGTGATCGAGAGACCCAGTACTTC CATSDRETQYF
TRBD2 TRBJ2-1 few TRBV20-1 TGCAGTGCGAGTCCGGGACTAGCGGGAGGGCGGGAGCAGTTCTTC CSASPGLAGGREQFF
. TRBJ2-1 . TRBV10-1 TGCGCCAGCATGAGCGCCTACAATGAGCAGTTCTTC CASMSAYNEQFF